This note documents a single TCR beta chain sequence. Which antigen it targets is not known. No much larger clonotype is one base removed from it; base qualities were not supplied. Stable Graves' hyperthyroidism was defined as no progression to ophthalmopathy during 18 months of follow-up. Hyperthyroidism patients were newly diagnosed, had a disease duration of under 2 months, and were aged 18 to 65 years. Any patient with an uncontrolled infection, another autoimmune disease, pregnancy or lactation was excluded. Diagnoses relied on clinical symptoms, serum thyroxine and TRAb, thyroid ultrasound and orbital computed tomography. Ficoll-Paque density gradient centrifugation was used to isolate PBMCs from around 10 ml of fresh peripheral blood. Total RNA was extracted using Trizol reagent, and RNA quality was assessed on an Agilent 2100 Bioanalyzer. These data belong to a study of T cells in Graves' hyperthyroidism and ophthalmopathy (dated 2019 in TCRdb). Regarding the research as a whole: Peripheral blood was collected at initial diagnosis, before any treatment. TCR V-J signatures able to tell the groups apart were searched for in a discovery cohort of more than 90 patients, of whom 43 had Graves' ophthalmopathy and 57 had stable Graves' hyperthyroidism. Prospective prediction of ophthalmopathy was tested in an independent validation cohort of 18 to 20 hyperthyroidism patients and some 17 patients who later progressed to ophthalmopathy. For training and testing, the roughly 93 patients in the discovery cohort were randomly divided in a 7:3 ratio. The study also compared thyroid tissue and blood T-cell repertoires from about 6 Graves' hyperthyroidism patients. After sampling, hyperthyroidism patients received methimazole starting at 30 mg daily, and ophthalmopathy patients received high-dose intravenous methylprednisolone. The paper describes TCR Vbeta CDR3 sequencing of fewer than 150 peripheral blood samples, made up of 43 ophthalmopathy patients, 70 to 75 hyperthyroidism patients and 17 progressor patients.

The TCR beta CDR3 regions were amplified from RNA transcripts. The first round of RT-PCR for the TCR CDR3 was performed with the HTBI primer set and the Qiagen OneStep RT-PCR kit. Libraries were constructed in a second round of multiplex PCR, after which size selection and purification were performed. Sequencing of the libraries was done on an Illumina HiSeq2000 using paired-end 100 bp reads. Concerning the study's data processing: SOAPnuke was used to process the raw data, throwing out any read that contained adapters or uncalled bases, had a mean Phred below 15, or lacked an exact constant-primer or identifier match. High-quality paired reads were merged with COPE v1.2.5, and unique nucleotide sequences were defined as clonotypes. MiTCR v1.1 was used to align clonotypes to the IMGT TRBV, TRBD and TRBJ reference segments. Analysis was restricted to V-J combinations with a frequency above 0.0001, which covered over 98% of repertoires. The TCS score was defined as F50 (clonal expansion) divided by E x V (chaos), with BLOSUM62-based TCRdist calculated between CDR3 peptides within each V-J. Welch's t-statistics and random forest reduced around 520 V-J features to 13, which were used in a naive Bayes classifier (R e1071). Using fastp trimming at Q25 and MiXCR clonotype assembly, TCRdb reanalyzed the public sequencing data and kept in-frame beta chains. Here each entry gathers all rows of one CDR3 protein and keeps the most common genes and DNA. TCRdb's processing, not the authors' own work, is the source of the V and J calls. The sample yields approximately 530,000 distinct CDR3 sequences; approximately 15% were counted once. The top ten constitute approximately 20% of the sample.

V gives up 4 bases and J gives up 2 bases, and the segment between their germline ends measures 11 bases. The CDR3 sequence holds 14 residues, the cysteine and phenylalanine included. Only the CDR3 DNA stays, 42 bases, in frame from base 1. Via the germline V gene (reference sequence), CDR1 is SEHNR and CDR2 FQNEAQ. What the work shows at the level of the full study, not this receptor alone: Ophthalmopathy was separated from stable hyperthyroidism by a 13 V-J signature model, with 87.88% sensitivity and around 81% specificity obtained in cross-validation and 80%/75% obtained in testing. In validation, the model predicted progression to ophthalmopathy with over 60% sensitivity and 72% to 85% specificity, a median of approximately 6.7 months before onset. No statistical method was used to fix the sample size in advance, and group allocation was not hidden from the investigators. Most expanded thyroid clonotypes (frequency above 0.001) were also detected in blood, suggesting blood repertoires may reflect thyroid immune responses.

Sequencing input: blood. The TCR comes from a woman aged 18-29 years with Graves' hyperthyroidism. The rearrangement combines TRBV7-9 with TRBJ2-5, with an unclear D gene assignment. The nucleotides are TGTGCCAGCAGCTACGTGGTTGGACAAGAGACCCAGTACTTC. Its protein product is CASSYVVGQETQYF.